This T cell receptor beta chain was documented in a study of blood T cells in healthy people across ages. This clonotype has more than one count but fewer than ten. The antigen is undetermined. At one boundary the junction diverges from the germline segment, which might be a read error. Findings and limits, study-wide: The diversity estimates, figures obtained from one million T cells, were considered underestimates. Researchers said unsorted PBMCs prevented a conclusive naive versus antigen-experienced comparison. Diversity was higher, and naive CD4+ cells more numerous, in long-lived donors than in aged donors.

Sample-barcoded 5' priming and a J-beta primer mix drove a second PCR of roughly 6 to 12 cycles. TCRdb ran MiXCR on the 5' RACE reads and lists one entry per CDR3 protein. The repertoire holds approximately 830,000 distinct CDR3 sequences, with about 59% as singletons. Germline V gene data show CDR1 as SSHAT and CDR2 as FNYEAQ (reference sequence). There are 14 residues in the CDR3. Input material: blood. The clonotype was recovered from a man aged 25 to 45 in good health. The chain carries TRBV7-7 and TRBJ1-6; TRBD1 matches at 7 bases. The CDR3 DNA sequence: TGTGCTAGCAGCTCCGGGACAGAGAATTCACCCCTCCACTTT. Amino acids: CASSSGTENSPLHF.